Following are 24 T cell receptor beta chains from one sample sequenced in a study of blood T cell repertoires in COVID-19. The protocol was immunoSEQ multiplex PCR, while the TCRdb copy is restricted to in-frame clones and leaves out a portion. The sample contains roughly 190,000 clones, about 85% of which appear only once. Sequenced input: peripheral blood. The origin of the receptors is a man in his fifties or sixties with active or convalescent COVID-19.

The J gene is TRBJ2-5, the V gene TRBV9; the match to TRBD2 covers 7 bases. Germline CDR1 SGDLS, CDR2 YYNGEE. The CDR3 is 17 amino acids. The junction had 9 bases not matched to a gene; V was cut back by 0 bases and J by 1 base. CDR3 loop: CASSVGAGTTFQETQYF. The CDR3 DNA reads as TGTGCCAGCAGCGTAGGAGCCGGGACTACCTTCCAAGAGACCCAGTACTTC. The whole variable domain, filled in from reference TRBV9 and TRBJ2-5, reads DSGVTQTPKHLITATGQRVTLRCSPRSGDLSVYWYQQSLDQGLQFLIQYYNGEERAKGNILERFSAQQFPDLHSELNLSSLELGDSALYFCASSVGAGTTFQETQYFGPGTRLLVL.

This sequence joins TRBV19 and TRBJ2-5, with 7 bases matching TRBD1. Per germline, CDR1 LNHDA and CDR2 SQIVND (reference sequence). V lost 7 bases, J lost 2 bases, and 1 base stayed unmatched. The CDR3 consists of 12 residues. The CDR3 DNA follows: TGTGCCAGTAACAGGGGTCAAGAGACCCAGTACTTC. Translating gives CASNRGQETQYF.

The J gene is TRBJ2-5, the V gene TRBV7-2; 10 bases fit TRBD2. The germline V gene encodes CDR1 SGHTA and CDR2 FQGNSA. V lost 5 bases, J lost 0 bases, and 6 bases stayed unmatched. The length of the CDR3 is 16 residues. The CDR3 DNA reads TGTGCCAGCAGCAAAGGACTAGCGGAGTACCAAGAGACCCAGTACTTC. It yields the protein CASSKGLAEYQETQYF. The entire variable domain, with the rest obtained from reference TRBV7-2 and TRBJ2-5, is as follows: GAGVSQSPSNKVTEKGKDVELRCDPISGHTALYWYRQSLGQGLEFLIYFQGNSAPDKSGLPSDRFSAERTGGSVSTLTIQRTQQEDSAVYLCASSKGLAEYQETQYFGPGTRLLVL.

V gene TRBV9 combines with J gene TRBJ1-3; the D gene is possibly TRBD1 (6 bases). The CDR3 spans 17 residues. The V end was cut by 4 bases, the J end by 0 bases, with 17 bases between. Germline CDR1 SGDLS, CDR2 YYNGEE. The CDR3 is CASSPSGVLSSGNTIYF. The CDR3 DNA reads TGTGCCAGCAGCCCATCAGGGGTCCTGAGCTCTGGAAACACCATATATTTT.

This chain joins TRBV29-1 and TRBJ2-2; possibly TRBD1 for D (6 bases). The CDR3 has 14 residues. V lost 7 bases and J lost 0, with 12 bases in between. The germline gives CDR1 SQVTM, CDR2 ANQGSEA. The CDR3 DNA sequence: TGCAGCGCTACCGGACAGACGAACACCGGGGAGCTGTTTTTT. Translated, it gives CSATGQTNTGELFF.

The chain combines TRBV10-3 with TRBJ2-7; maybe TRBD2 (7 bases). V shed 4 bases and J shed 7 bases, with 14 bases lying between them. The CDR3 consists of 13 residues. CDR1 ENHRY and CDR2 SYGVKD come from the germline V gene. CDR3 residues: CAISGGGSWEQYF. DNA for the CDR3: TGTGCCATCAGTGGGGGGGGCTCTTGGGAGCAGTACTTC.

In DNA form, the CDR3 reads TGTGCCAGCAGCCAAGTCCCAGGAAGGGGCACTGAAGCTTTCTTT. Its protein is CASSQVPGRGTEAFF. This rearrangement joins TRBV3-1 (or the pseudogene TRBV3-2) to TRBJ1-1; D might be TRBD1 (5 bases). Germline V lookup: CDR1 LGHDT, CDR2 YNNKEL (reference sequence). The V end was cut by 1 base, the J end by 4 bases, with 13 bases between. The CDR3 sequence is 15 residues long.

CDR3 region: CASSGERGGNEQFF. CDR3 nucleotides: TGTGCCAGCTCAGGGGAGCGGGGCGGCAATGAGCAGTTCTTC. V is TRBV2 and J is TRBJ2-1; tentative D call: TRBD2 (7 bases). The CDR3 consists of 14 residues. V lost 8 bases to trimming and J lost 6 bases, with 17 bases between them. Germline CDR1 SNHLY, CDR2 FYNNEI.

The chain carries TRBV6-5 and TRBJ1-2, with no clear D. Trimming left V 0 bases short and J 4 bases short, with 6 bases between. The germline V gene has CDR1 MNHEY and CDR2 SVGAGI. The length of the CDR3 is 13 residues. CDR3 region: CASSYSGVYGYTF. The CDR3 nucleotides read TGTGCCAGCAGTTACTCAGGAGTCTATGGCTACACCTTC.

The chain uses TRBV15 and TRBJ2-3; 8 bases map to TRBD2. CDR3 length: 15 residues. Germline V lookup: CDR1 LNHNV, CDR2 YYDKDF (reference sequence). Losses at the gene ends were 2 bases for V and 1 base for J; bases not matched to a gene: 2. CDR3 in DNA: TGTGCCACCAGCAGACAAGCGGGGGGCACAGATACGCAGTATTTT. It specifies CATSRQAGGTDTQYF.

CDR3 loop: CASSLTSLGDIQYF. For the CDR3, the DNA is TGTGCCAGCTCACTGACTAGTTTAGGAGACATTCAGTACTTC. This rearrangement joins TRBV18 to TRBJ2-4; the D gene is possibly TRBD2 (6 bases). V was shortened by 4 bases and J by 8 bases, with 15 bases between the two germline ends. The CDR3 loop spans 14 amino acids. The germline gives CDR1 KGHSH, CDR2 LQKENI.

This clone showed up just a few times. The rearrangement joins TRBV2 to TRBJ2-6; 7 nucleotides agree with TRBD1. The CDR3 contains 17 residues. In germline, CDR1 is SNHLY, CDR2 FYNNEI. The J segment lost 0 bases and the V segment lost 5 bases, leaving 7 bases of the junction unmatched. The CDR3 reads CASSKTGQNSGANVLTF. Here the CDR3 DNA reads TGTGCCAGCAGTAAAACGGGACAGAACTCTGGGGCCAACGTCCTGACTTTC.

The chain carries TRBV9 and TRBJ1-2; D may be TRBD1 (5 bases). This CDR3 is 14 amino acids long. Deletions cut 0 bases from V and 6 bases from J, with 12 bases between. In germline, CDR1 is SGDLS, CDR2 YYNGEE. The chain's CDR3 is CASSVGLGQDGYTF. The CDR3 nucleotides are TGTGCCAGCAGCGTAGGCCTGGGGCAAGATGGCTACACCTTC.

This clone was counted once. This rearrangement joins TRBV5-1 to TRBJ2-1; D unclear. The CDR3 loop spans 15 amino acids. V dropped 0 bases and J dropped 2 bases, with 9 bases sitting between them. Germline CDR1 and CDR2: SGHRS and YFSETQ. The CDR3 DNA reads as TGCGCCAGCAGCTTGGGCAGCGTAGCCTACAATGAGCAGTTCTTC. This gives the protein CASSLGSVAYNEQFF.

This chain connects TRBV5-1 to TRBJ2-2, with 14 bases aligning to TRBD2. Germline loops: CDR1 SGHRS, CDR2 YFSETQ. This CDR3 has 17 amino acids. Germline trimming cut 4 bases from V and 0 bases from J; bases unmatched to any gene: 2. The CDR3 DNA reads as TGCGCCAGCAGCCGGGGACTAGCGGGGGCGAACACCGGGGAGCTGTTTTTT. Its translation: CASSRGLAGANTGELFF.

CDR3 bases: TGTGCTATCGGGCAGGGTACCCCTAACTATGGCTACACCTTC. Protein sequence: CAIGQGTPNYGYTF. The V gene is TRBV6-5, the J gene TRBJ1-2; tentative D call: TRBD1 (5 bases). Looked up from germline, CDR1 is MNHEY and CDR2 is SVGAGI. The CDR3 has 14 amino acids.

The genes are TRBV6-5 and TRBJ2-1; 10 nucleotides match TRBD2. With 6 bases clipped from V and 2 bases from J, the junction kept 4 bases outside the gene matches. Germline V lookup: CDR1 MNHEY, CDR2 SVGAGI. The CDR3 covers 15 residues. The CDR3 DNA sequence: TGTGCCAGCAGGTCTAGCGGGGGCCCCTACAATGAGCAGTTCTTC. Translation gives CASRSSGGPYNEQFF.

V is TRBV5-6 and J is TRBJ2-7; perhaps TRBD2 as D (6 bases). With 4 bases removed from V and 7 bases from J, the gap between germline ends came to 12 bases. Per the germline V gene, CDR1 is SGHDT and CDR2 is YYEEEE. CDR3 size: 12 residues. CDR3 sequence: CASSPVGGEQYF. The CDR3 nucleotides read TGTGCCAGCAGCCCGGTTGGGGGGGAGCAGTACTTC.

V usage is TRBV2 and J usage is TRBJ1-6; 7 bases map to TRBD1. The CDR3 has 11 residues. V lost 8 bases to trimming and J lost 8 bases; unmatched junction nucleotides: 0. The V gene's germline CDR1 is SNHLY and CDR2 FYNNEI. CDR3 loop: CASGQDSPLHF. CDR3 nucleotides: TGTGCCAGCGGACAGGATTCACCCCTCCACTTT.

This clone was detected once. V usage is TRBV5-1 and J usage is TRBJ2-2, with 7 bases matching TRBD1. V lost 3 bases and J lost 0; bases outside the gene matches: 2. Germline V CDR1 and CDR2: SGHRS, YFSETQ. The CDR3 length is 15 residues. The CDR3 DNA reads as TGCGCCAGCAGCTGGGGGACAGCGAACACCGGGGAGCTGTTTTTT. Translated: CASSWGTANTGELFF.

This rearrangement joins TRBV18 to TRBJ1-6; possibly TRBD1 for D (6 bases). CDR1 is KGHSH, CDR2 LQKENI, per germline. There are 13 residues in the CDR3. The V and J ends lost 5 bases and 10 bases respectively, with 12 bases between them. The CDR3 DNA reads TGTGCCAGCTCAACAGACAGGACGTCACCCCTCCACTTT. It translates to CASSTDRTSPLHF.

The table lists this clone with a few counts. V is TRBV18 and J is TRBJ1-4, with 7 nucleotides matching TRBD1. Germline V gene data show CDR1 as KGHSH and CDR2 as LQKENI. J gave up 7 bases and V 3 bases, and 5 bases lay outside the gene matches. This CDR3 comprises 14 residues. The CDR3: CASSPLQGGEKLFF. The DNA of the CDR3 is TGTGCCAGCTCACCGTTGCAGGGGGGTGAAAAACTGTTTTTT.

The J gene is TRBJ2-7, the V gene TRBV3-1 (or the pseudogene TRBV3-2); D gene unclear. Deletions cut 0 bases from V and 3 bases from J, with 9 bases between. From germline, CDR1 is LGHDT and CDR2 YNNKEL (reference sequence). This CDR3 contains 14 residues. The DNA of the CDR3 is TGTGCCAGCAGCCAAGAAGCTGCCCACTACGAGCAGTACTTC. It is translated as CASSQEAAHYEQYF.

The genes are TRBV15 and TRBJ1-3; 7 nucleotides agree with TRBD1. The CDR3 covers 15 residues. V lost 5 bases to trimming and J lost 4 bases; unmatched junction nucleotides: 8. Germline V gene sequence: CDR1 LNHNV, CDR2 YYDKDF (reference sequence). The CDR3 loop is CATSFDRGRGNTIYF. The DNA for the CDR3 is TGTGCCACCAGCTTTGATAGGGGGCGAGGAAACACCATATATTTT.